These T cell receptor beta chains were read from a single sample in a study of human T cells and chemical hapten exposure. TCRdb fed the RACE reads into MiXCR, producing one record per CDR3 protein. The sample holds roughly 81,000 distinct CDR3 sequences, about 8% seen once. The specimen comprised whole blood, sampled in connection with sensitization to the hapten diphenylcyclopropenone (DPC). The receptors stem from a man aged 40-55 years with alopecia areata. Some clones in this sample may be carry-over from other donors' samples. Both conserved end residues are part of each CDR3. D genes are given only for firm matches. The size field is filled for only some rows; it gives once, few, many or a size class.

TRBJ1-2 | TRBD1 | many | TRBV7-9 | CASSLLPPTGANYGYTF | TGTGCCAGCAGCTTATTGCCCCCGACAGGGGCTAACTATGGCTACACCTTC
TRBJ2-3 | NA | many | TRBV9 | CASSVGPAGTTDTQYF | TGTGCCAGCAGCGTAGGCCCGGCAGGGACAACAGATACGCAGTATTTT
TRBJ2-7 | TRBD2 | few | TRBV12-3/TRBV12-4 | CASREAGLSYEQYF | TGTGCCAGCAGAGAAGCGGGGTTGTCCTACGAGCAGTACTTC
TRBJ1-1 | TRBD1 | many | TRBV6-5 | CASSLTGAHPEAFF | TGTGCCAGCAGTTTAACAGGGGCGCACCCTGAAGCTTTCTTT
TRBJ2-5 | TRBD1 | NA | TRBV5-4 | CASSPRQGAGETQYF | TGTGCCAGCAGCCCCCGACAGGGGGCCGGAGAGACCCAGTACTTC
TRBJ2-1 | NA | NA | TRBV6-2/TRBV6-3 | CASSFLVGEQFF | TGTGCCAGCAGTTTCCTAGTGGGTGAGCAGTTCTTC
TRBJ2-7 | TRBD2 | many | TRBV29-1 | CSVEEAGVGLGEQYF | TGCAGCGTTGAAGAAGCGGGAGTTGGCCTAGGCGAGCAGTACTTC
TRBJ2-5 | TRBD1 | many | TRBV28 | CASSLSAQGLETQYF | TGTGCCAGCAGTTTAAGTGCACAGGGGCTAGAGACCCAGTACTTC
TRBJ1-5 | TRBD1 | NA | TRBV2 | CASSAGTGGLWVVRPQHF | TGTGCCAGCAGCGCCGGGACAGGCGGTTTGTGGGTTGTCCGGCCCCAGCATTTT
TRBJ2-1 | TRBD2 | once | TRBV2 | CASSEGTSGIGEQFF | TGTGCCAGCAGTGAAGGGACTAGCGGGATTGGCGAGCAGTTCTTC
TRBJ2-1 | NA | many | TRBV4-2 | CASSQVSGGDEQFF | TGTGCCAGCAGCCAAGTTTCCGGCGGGGATGAGCAGTTCTTC
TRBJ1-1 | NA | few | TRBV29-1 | CSVEETVMNTEAFF | TGCAGCGTTGAAGAGACAGTGATGAACACTGAAGCTTTCTTT
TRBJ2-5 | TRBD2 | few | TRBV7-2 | CASSLELAGGGETQYF | TGTGCCAGCAGCTTAGAACTAGCGGGAGGCGGGGAGACCCAGTACTTC
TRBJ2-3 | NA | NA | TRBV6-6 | CASASGRGGADTQYF | TGTGCCAGCGCTTCAGGTCGGGGTGGGGCAGATACGCAGTATTTT
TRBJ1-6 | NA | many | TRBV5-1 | CASSFDAMDSPLHF | TGCGCCAGCAGCTTTGACGCGATGGATTCACCCCTCCACTTT
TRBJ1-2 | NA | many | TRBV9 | CASSTQSGGYGYTF | TGTGCCAGCAGCACCCAATCTGGAGGATATGGCTACACCTTC
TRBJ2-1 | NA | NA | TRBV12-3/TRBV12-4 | CASSFGSGRYNEQFF | TGTGCCAGCAGTTTTGGTTCCGGGAGATACAATGAGCAGTTCTTC
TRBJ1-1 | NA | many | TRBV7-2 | CASSLAHGGTEAFF | TGTGCCAGCAGCTTAGCGCACGGGGGCACTGAAGCTTTCTTT
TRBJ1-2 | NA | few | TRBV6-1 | CASSEGQAITYGYTF | TGTGCCAGCAGTGAAGGTCAGGCGATAACCTATGGCTACACCTTC
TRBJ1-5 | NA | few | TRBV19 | CASREPNFNQPQHF | TGTGCCAGTAGAGAGCCGAATTTCAATCAGCCCCAGCATTTT
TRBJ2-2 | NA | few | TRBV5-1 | CASSDVTTGELFF | TGCGCCAGCAGCGACGTTACCACCGGGGAGCTGTTTTTT
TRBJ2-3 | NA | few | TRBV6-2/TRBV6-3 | CASSYRVKGDTQYF | TGTGCCAGCAGTTACCGGGTGAAGGGAGATACGCAGTATTTT
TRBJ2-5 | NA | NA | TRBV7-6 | CASSFSDRVAETQYF | TGTGCCAGCAGCTTCTCCGACCGGGTCGCGGAGACCCAGTACTTC
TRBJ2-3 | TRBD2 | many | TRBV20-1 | CSPSLGLVGTDTQYF | TGCAGCCCAAGTCTGGGACTAGTAGGGACAGATACGCAGTATTTT
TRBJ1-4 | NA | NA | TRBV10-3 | CAIRTAEDEKLFF | TGTGCCATCAGGACTGCAGAGGATGAAAAACTGTTTTTT
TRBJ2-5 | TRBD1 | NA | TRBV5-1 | CASSLMQGARETQYF | TGCGCCAGCAGCTTGATGCAGGGGGCGCGAGAGACCCAGTACTTC
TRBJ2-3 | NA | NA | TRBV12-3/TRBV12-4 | CASRGRLANTDTQYF | TGTGCCAGCAGGGGTCGTCTAGCGAACACAGATACGCAGTATTTT
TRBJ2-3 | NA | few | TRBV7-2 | CASSFPANTDTQYF | TGTGCCAGCAGCTTCCCAGCGAACACAGATACGCAGTATTTT
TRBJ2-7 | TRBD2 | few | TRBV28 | CASSWTSGLPYEQYF | TGTGCCAGCAGCTGGACTAGCGGGCTCCCCTACGAGCAGTACTTC